This entry describes one TCR beta chain. Its antigen is not known. The donors gave bone marrow, and they were healthy. The data are from a study of cytomegalovirus exposure and HLA in healthy donors. The PCR ran on 60 Vbeta and 13 Jbeta primers. Assay used: immunoSEQ multiplex PCR; TCRdb lists only in-frame clones, some missing. The table lists around 160,000 clones, 65% to 85% of them singletons. Regarding the study as a whole: Among TCR sequences, most were rare, though some public TCRs appeared in many donors.

V lost 5 bases and J lost 7; bases outside the gene matches: 10. Germline CDR1 and CDR2: ENHRY and SYGVKD. This CDR3 contains 14 residues. The material sequenced was PBMCs. V gene TRBV10-3 combines with J gene TRBJ1-1; TRBD1 matches at 7 bases. This clonotype was obtained from a woman aged 40 to 49 in good health and CMV-seropositive. The CDR3 DNA reads as TGTGCCATCAGTCCATTTTGGGACAGCGTTGAAGCTTTCTTT. Amino acid sequence: CAISPFWDSVEAFF.